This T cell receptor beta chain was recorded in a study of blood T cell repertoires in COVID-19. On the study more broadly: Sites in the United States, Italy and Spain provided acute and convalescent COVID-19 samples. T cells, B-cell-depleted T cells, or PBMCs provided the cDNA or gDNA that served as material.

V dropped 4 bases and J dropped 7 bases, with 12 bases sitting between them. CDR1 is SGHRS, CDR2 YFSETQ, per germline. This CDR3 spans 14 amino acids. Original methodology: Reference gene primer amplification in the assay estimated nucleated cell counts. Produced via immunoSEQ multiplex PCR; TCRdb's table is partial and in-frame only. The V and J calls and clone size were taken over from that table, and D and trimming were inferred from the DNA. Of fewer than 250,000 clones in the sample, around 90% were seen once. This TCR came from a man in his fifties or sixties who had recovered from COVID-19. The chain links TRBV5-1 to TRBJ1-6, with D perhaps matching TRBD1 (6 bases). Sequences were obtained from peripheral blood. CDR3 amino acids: CASSTGGTNSPLHF. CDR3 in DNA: TGCGCCAGCAGCACGGGGGGCACGAATTCACCCCTCCACTTT.